This TCR beta chain originates from a study of PD-L1 blockade in urothelial cancer. The wider study: About 90% of the roughly 29 patients were men who had bladder-origin urothelial cancer. Blood was tested 3 weeks (second dose) and 6 weeks into treatment.

The authors spiked synthetic TCR analog templates into each PCR. TCRdb's table, derived via immunoSEQ multiplex PCR, lists solely in-frame clones and lacks some. Among 65,000 to 80,000 clones listed, around 84% were seen once. The germline V gene encodes CDR1 LNHDA and CDR2 SQIVND (reference sequence). The trim removed 5 bases at V and 6 bases at J, leaving 8 bases unmatched. The CDR3 extends over 16 amino acids. As concerns this clone: Its cognate antigen is unknown.

Findings of the study overall: In blood sampled pretreatment, TCR clonality below the median predicted better survival.

The rearrangement links TRBV19 to TRBJ2-7; TRBD2 agrees at 15 bases. Sequencing used PBMCs, obtained around atezolizumab (anti-PD-L1) treatment. The TCR originated in a man between 65 and 80 years old with urothelial cancer. CDR3 coding DNA: TGTGCCAGTAGTCCTACGGGACTAGCGGGAGGCGGCGAGCAGTACTTC. The encoded protein is CASSPTGLAGGGEQYF.